The 30 T cell receptor beta chains below come from one sample, sequenced in a study of blood T cell repertoires in COVID-19. TCRdb's table, derived via immunoSEQ multiplex PCR, lists solely in-frame clones and lacks some. The profile shows 35,000 to 50,000 clones, roughly 92% of them singletons. The sequencing input was peripheral blood. The receptors stem from a middle-aged man with active COVID-19.

Only one count was recorded for this clone. This chain uses TRBV2 with TRBJ2-7, with 10 positions matching TRBD2. The J segment lost 0 bases and the V segment lost 5 bases, leaving 4 bases of the junction unmatched. The CDR3 consists of 15 residues. Per germline, CDR1 SNHLY and CDR2 FYNNEI. The DNA for the CDR3 is TGTGCCAGCAGTATGGGACTAGCGTTCTCCTACGAGCAGTACTTC. As protein: CASSMGLAFSYEQYF.

The gene calls are TRBV7-3 and TRBJ2-1; 7 positions agree with TRBD1. V lost 1 base to trimming and J lost 6 bases; unmatched junction nucleotides: 12. Germline CDR1 SGHTA, CDR2 FQGTGA. The CDR3 length is 17 residues. Here the CDR3 reads CASSLIRVDRVGNEQFF. CDR3 in DNA: TGTGCCAGCAGCTTAATCCGTGTCGACAGGGTAGGCAATGAGCAGTTCTTC. Filled out from reference TRBV7-3 and TRBJ2-1, the complete variable domain reads GAGVSQTPSNKVTEKGKYVELRCDPISGHTALYWYRQSLGQGPEFLIYFQGTGAADDSGLPNDRFFAVRPEGSVSTLKIQRTERGDSAVYLCASSLIRVDRVGNEQFFGPGTRLTVL.

This clone was recorded only once. The chain recombines TRBV27 with TRBJ2-1; tentative D call: TRBD2 (6 bases). Germline assignment: CDR1 MNHEY and CDR2 SMNVEV (reference sequence). The CDR3 extends over 16 amino acids. The V end lost 0 bases, the J end lost 3 bases, and 12 bases lay between the germline ends. The CDR3, as DNA: TGTGCCAGCAGTTTATCGGCTAGCGTCTTCTACAATGAGCAGTTCTTC. Its protein product is CASSLSASVFYNEQFF.

This rearrangement joins TRBV19 to TRBJ1-5, with a weak D call TRBD1 (5 bases). This CDR3 spans 15 amino acids. Germline V gene lookup returns CDR1 LNHDA and CDR2 SQIVND (reference sequence). Deletions cut 6 bases from V and 2 bases from J, with 14 bases between. CDR3 bases: TGTGCCAGTAGAACGCAGGGCGGCGGCAATCAGCCCCAGCATTTT. Protein: CASRTQGGGNQPQHF.

Here the CDR3 reads CASSLRTGGYEQYF. For the CDR3, the DNA is TGTGCCAGCAGCTTAAGGACAGGGGGCTACGAGCAGTACTTC. This chain joins TRBV5-6 and TRBJ2-7; 10 positions match TRBD1. The CDR3 runs to 14 residues. Looked up from germline, CDR1 is SGHDT and CDR2 is YYEEEE. J was trimmed by 3 bases and V by 2 bases; bases with no gene match: 2.

The chain carries TRBV6-5 and TRBJ2-7; TRBD1 matches 8 bases. The CDR3 is 15 residues long. V was pared by 6 bases and J by 2 bases, with 9 bases of the junction left unmatched. From germline, CDR1 is MNHEY and CDR2 SVGAGI. CDR3 region: CASRLGQGKTYEQYF. The CDR3 coding sequence is TGTGCCAGCAGATTAGGACAGGGCAAGACCTACGAGCAGTACTTC.

V usage is TRBV5-1 and J usage is TRBJ2-5; unclear D gene. From germline, CDR1 is SGHRS and CDR2 YFSETQ. CDR3 length equals 13 residues. The germline V and J ends were trimmed by 3 bases and 5 bases, with 11 bases remaining between them. CDR3 sequence reads: CASSSGRRETQYF. CDR3 nucleotide sequence: TGCGCCAGCAGCTCAGGCCGTCGGGAGACCCAGTACTTC.

The chain uses TRBV5-1 and TRBJ2-3; D not certain. CDR3 length: 16 amino acids. V was trimmed by 0 bases and J by 2 bases, leaving 13 bases between them. Germline CDR1 SGHRS, CDR2 YFSETQ. The CDR3 bases are TGCGCCAGCAGCTTGGGCGGCCTAACCCTCACAGATACGCAGTATTTT. It encodes CASSLGGLTLTDTQYF. Variable domain in full (rest from reference TRBV5-1 and TRBJ2-3): KAGVTQTPRYLIKTRGQQVTLSCSPISGHRSVSWYQQTPGQGLQFLFEYFSETQRNKGNFPGRFSGRQFSNSRSEMNVSTLELGDSALYLCASSLGGLTLTDTQYFGPGTRLTVL.

The genes are TRBV7-9 and TRBJ1-5; TRBD1 agrees at 11 bases. The CDR3 covers 15 residues. CDR1 is SEHNR, CDR2 FQNEAQ, per germline (reference sequence). J lost 6 bases, V lost 5 bases, and 6 bases had no gene match. CDR3 nucleotides: TGTGCCAGCAGCCCTCTAGGACAGGGGGCTCAGCCCCAGCATTTT. Amino acids: CASSPLGQGAQPQHF.

The chain joins TRBV6-5 to TRBJ1-2; 8 bases align to TRBD1. The ends lost 5 bases at V and 5 bases at J; junction bases unmatched: 4. CDR1 is MNHEY and CDR2 is SVGAGI in the germline V gene. The CDR3 extends over 13 amino acids. The chain's CDR3 is CASSPDRVYGYTF. CDR3 DNA sequence: TGTGCCAGCAGTCCGGACAGGGTGTATGGCTACACCTTC.

This clone was counted a single time. The chain combines TRBV6-6 with TRBJ2-6; D may be TRBD2 (6 bases). The V end was cut by 5 bases, the J end by 0 bases, with 17 bases between. This CDR3 has 18 amino acids. Germline assignment: CDR1 MNHNY and CDR2 SVGAGI (reference sequence). This CDR3 reads CASSQRRGRPSGANVLTF. The CDR3, as DNA: TGTGCCAGCAGTCAACGGCGGGGACGGCCCTCTGGGGCCAACGTCCTGACTTTC.

The chain couples TRBV7-9 to TRBJ1-2; D possibly corresponds to TRBD1 (6 bases). The V end lost 1 base, the J end lost 8 bases, and 14 bases lay between the germline ends. This CDR3 has 14 amino acids. The germline CDR1 and CDR2 sequences are SEHNR and FQNEAQ (reference sequence). The CDR3 DNA is TGTGCCAGCAGCTTAGTACAGGGCCAGCGCGGCTACACCTTC. Its translation is CASSLVQGQRGYTF.

V gene TRBV24-1 combines with J gene TRBJ2-1, with 9 nucleotides matching TRBD2. The CDR3 is 16 amino acids. J lost 3 bases, V lost 4 bases, and 6 bases had no gene match. Germline assignment: CDR1 KGHDR and CDR2 SFDVKD. The chain's CDR3 is CATSDWSGGSYNEQFF. CDR3 sequence (DNA): TGTGCCACCAGTGACTGGAGCGGGGGGAGCTACAATGAGCAGTTCTTC.

The V call is TRBV15, the J call TRBJ1-1, with D uncertain. Germline CDR1 reads LNHNV; CDR2 reads YYDKDF (reference sequence). The CDR3 has 18 residues. V was trimmed by 3 bases and J by 5 bases, leaving 25 bases between them. The DNA for the CDR3 is TGTGCCACCAGCAGGGGCTGGATGGACGGTGCTTCGGGAACTGAAGCTTTCTTT. Translating gives CATSRGWMDGASGTEAFF.

V is TRBV5-1 and J is TRBJ1-3; D remains unclear. Germline-derived CDR1 and CDR2 are SGHRS and YFSETQ. V gave up 1 base and J gave up 4 bases, with 6 bases separating them. This CDR3 has 13 amino acids. The CDR3 spells CASSLWPGNTIYF. CDR3 sequence (DNA): TGCGCCAGCAGCTTGTGGCCGGGAAACACCATATATTTT.

The chain carries TRBV3-1 (or the pseudogene TRBV3-2) and TRBJ1-6; a possible D gene is TRBD1 (5 bases). Trimming left V 6 bases short and J 0 bases short, with 21 bases between. Germline values: CDR1 LGHDT, CDR2 YNNKEL (reference sequence). This CDR3 is built from 19 residues. CDR3 sequence (DNA): TGTGCCAGCAGTCGAACCCCTCCTGGGGGGAGCTCCTATAATTCACCCCTCCACTTT. This gives the protein CASSRTPPGGSSYNSPLHF.

The chain uses TRBV29-1 and TRBJ2-5; tentatively, D is TRBD2 (6 bases). V was pared by 3 bases and J by 6 bases, with 11 bases between. Germline-derived CDR1 and CDR2 are SQVTM and ANQGSEA. The CDR3 is 12 amino acids. In DNA form, the CDR3 reads TGCAGCGTTGAGCGGGGACGGCAGACCCAGTACTTC. Translated: CSVERGRQTQYF.

The CDR3 spells CAWGGLAGATTGELFF. DNA for the CDR3: TGTGCCTGGGGGGGGCTAGCGGGAGCCACCACCGGGGAGCTGTTTTTT. This chain connects TRBV30 to TRBJ2-2; TRBD2 aligns across 10 bases. The germline V gene has CDR1 GTSNPN and CDR2 SVGIG (reference sequence). This CDR3 has 16 residues. Trimming at V came to 5 bases and at J to 4 bases, leaving 10 bases not matched to a gene. The variable domain in full, with the rest retrieved from reference TRBV30 and TRBJ2-2, is SQTIHQWPATLVQPVGSPLSLECTVEGTSNPNLYWYRQAAGRGLQLLFYSVGIGQISSEVPQNLSASRPQDRQFILSSKKLLLSDSGFYLCAWGGLAGATTGELFFGEGSRLTVL.

The rearrangement uses TRBV5-8 and TRBJ2-2, with D possibly TRBD1 on 5 matching bases. V dropped 2 bases and J dropped 5 bases, with 13 bases sitting between them. Germline V lookup: CDR1 SGHTS, CDR2 YDEGEE. The CDR3 extends over 15 amino acids. CDR3 residues: CASSFSGRATGELFF. The CDR3 DNA is TGTGCCAGCAGCTTTTCGGGCAGGGCAACCGGGGAGCTGTTTTTT.

CDR3 in DNA: TGTGCCAGCAGTCGACTACCAAGGAGGGAGCTGTTTTTT. Its protein is CASSRLPRRELFF. The V and J genes are TRBV2 and TRBJ2-2; a possible D gene is TRBD2 (5 bases). The V gene lost 5 bases and the J gene lost 9 bases, with 13 bases spanning the gap. CDR3 length equals 13 residues. Germline V lookup: CDR1 SNHLY, CDR2 FYNNEI.

The chain recombines TRBV18 with TRBJ2-1; 13 nucleotides line up with TRBD2. Germline CDR1 and CDR2: KGHSH and LQKENI. The trim removed 3 bases at V and 6 bases at J, leaving 8 bases unmatched. CDR3 length equals 17 residues. For the CDR3, the DNA is TGTGCCAGCTCACCCAGACTAGCGGGAGGATTACCCAATGAGCAGTTCTTC. This codes for CASSPRLAGGLPNEQFF. The full variable domain, completed using reference TRBV18 and TRBJ2-1, is NAGVMQNPRHLVRRRGQEARLRCSPMKGHSHVYWYRQLPEEGLKFMVYLQKENIIDESGMPKERFSAEFPKEGPSILRIQQVVRGDSAAYFCASSPRLAGGLPNEQFFGPGTRLTVL.

This rearrangement joins TRBV11-2 to TRBJ2-7; 7 positions agree with TRBD1. Looked up from germline, CDR1 is SGHAT and CDR2 is FQNNGV. The V gene end was trimmed by 5 bases and the J gene end by 3 bases; junction bases not matched to a gene: 7. The CDR3 spans 14 residues. The CDR3 nucleotides are TGTGCCAGCAGCCCCCGACAGGGAAACTACGAGCAGTACTTC. Amino acid sequence: CASSPRQGNYEQYF.

The chain employs TRBV30 and TRBJ2-4; 11 nucleotides match TRBD2. This CDR3 has 15 residues. Trimming removed 5 bases from V and 1 base from J; junction bases left unmatched: 4. Germline-derived CDR1 and CDR2 are GTSNPN and SVGIG (reference sequence). The DNA of the CDR3 is TGTGCCTGGGAGCCTAGCGGGAGGGCCAAAAACATTCAGTACTTC. As protein: CAWEPSGRAKNIQYF.

This sequence joins TRBV5-1 and TRBJ2-6, with 7 bases matching TRBD1. The V gene's germline CDR1 is SGHRS and CDR2 YFSETQ. V dropped 0 bases and J dropped 4; count of bases not matched to a gene: 10. CDR3 length: 18 amino acids. The chain's CDR3 is CASSLVGVTGVGANVLTF. CDR3 nucleotides: TGCGCCAGCAGCTTGGTTGGGGTAACAGGGGTAGGGGCCAACGTCCTGACTTTC.

This chain joins TRBV7-8 and TRBJ2-7; 7 bases match TRBD2. Trimming at V came to 1 base and at J to 0 bases, leaving 3 bases not matched to a gene. Germline lookup yields CDR1 SGHVS and CDR2 FQNEAQ. This CDR3 region has 15 residues. The chain's CDR3 is CASSLVSGFSYEQYF. For the CDR3, the DNA is TGTGCCAGCAGCTTAGTTAGCGGGTTCTCCTACGAGCAGTACTTC.

V is TRBV19 and J is TRBJ1-6, with TRBD1 matching 8 bases. The J segment lost 6 bases and the V segment lost 6 bases, leaving 4 bases of the junction unmatched. In germline, CDR1 is LNHDA, CDR2 SQIVND (reference sequence). The CDR3 loop spans 14 amino acids. In nucleotides, the CDR3 is TGTGCCAGTAGGACGACAGGGGTTAATTCACCCCTCCACTTT. Amino acids: CASRTTGVNSPLHF.

The rearrangement links TRBV19 to TRBJ2-1, with D possibly TRBD1 on 6 matching bases. Germline values: CDR1 LNHDA, CDR2 SQIVND (reference sequence). Trimming took off 1 base at V and 15 bases at J, with 10 bases between the two ends. There are 11 residues in the CDR3. CDR3: CASSIGQGRFF. CDR3 nucleotides: TGTGCCAGTAGTATAGGGCAGGGGCGGTTCTTC.

The J gene is TRBJ1-1, the V gene TRBV6-5, with TRBD1 as a possible D gene (6 bases). Trimming shortened V by 7 bases and J by 4 bases, and 19 bases separated the two germline ends. Germline CDR1 is MNHEY and CDR2 is SVGAGI. This CDR3 is built from 15 residues. The CDR3 nucleotides read TGTGCCAGCACCCTACCTGGGGGGGCGGCCACTGAAGCTTTCTTT. It translates to CASTLPGGAATEAFF.

In the case of this clone: The junction does not match germline at one end; this may be a read error. The chain is built from TRBV4-2 and TRBJ2-7; D possibly corresponds to TRBD1 (7 bases). Germline V gene lookup returns CDR1 LGHNA and CDR2 YNFKEQ. The CDR3 loop spans 13 amino acids. The CDR3 DNA follows: TGTGCCAGCAGCCAAGATTGGGGCGGGACAGAATGGTTC. As protein: CASSQDWGGTEWF.

V usage is TRBV7-8 and J usage is TRBJ1-6; no reliable D call. V was cut by 6 bases and J by 8 bases, with 8 bases left in between. Germline values: CDR1 SGHVS, CDR2 FQNEAQ. The length of the CDR3 is 12 residues. CDR3 nucleotide sequence: TGTGCCAGCAGTGGCGGGGATTCACCCCTCCACTTT. It translates to CASSGGDSPLHF. Looking up the rest from reference TRBV7-8 and TRBJ1-6 gives the full variable domain: GAGVSQSPRYKVAKRGQDVALRCDPISGHVSLFWYQQALGQGPEFLTYFQNEAQLDKSGLPSDRFFAERPEGSVSTLKIQRTQQEDSAVYLCASSGGDSPLHFGNGTRLTVT.